The rows below give T cell receptor beta chains drawn from one sample of a study of T cells in Graves' hyperthyroidism and ophthalmopathy. From the multiplex PCR reads, TCRdb called clonotypes with MiXCR, one entry per CDR3 protein. This sample carries 300,000 to 450,000 distinct CDR3 sequences, under 15% of them seen once, and the ten largest clones take over 8.5%. What was sequenced was blood. The receptors here all came from a woman younger than 35 with Graves' hyperthyroidism. Both conserved end residues are part of each CDR3. The D gene is left open where the match is weak. Clone size appears in some rows only: once, few, many, or a class for an expanded clone.

TRBJ2-7	-	TRBV20-1	many	TGCAGTCCCACAGCGGAGACCCACTACGAGCAGTACTTC	CSPTAETHYEQYF
TRBJ2-1	TRBD2	TRBV20-1	many	TGCAGTGCTAGAGCGGATAGCGGGCCGTACAATGAGCAGTTCTTC	CSARADSGPYNEQFF
TRBJ2-5	TRBD1	TRBV28	many	TGTGCCAGCAGAACCGGACAGGGGGTACAAGAGACCCAGTACTTC	CASRTGQGVQETQYF
TRBJ2-7	TRBD1	TRBV7-2	many	TGTGCCAGCAGCTCGGACAGGGGACCCTACGAGCAGTACTTC	CASSSDRGPYEQYF
TRBJ1-2	-	TRBV27	many	TGTGCCAGCGGCGGGGCGGGTGGGGGGTACGGCTACACCTTC	CASGGAGGGYGYTF
TRBJ1-3	-	TRBV2	many	TGTGCCAGCCCCCAGGGAACCGGAAACACCATATATTTT	CASPQGTGNTIYF
TRBJ1-3	TRBD1	TRBV7-9	-	TGTGCCAGCAGCTTATACACAGGGGAGGAAAACACCATATATTTT	CASSLYTGEENTIYF
TRBJ2-1	-	TRBV6-2/TRBV6-3	many	TGTGCCAGCAGTTACGGCAGGGGCCTAAATGAGCAGTTCTTC	CASSYGRGLNEQFF
TRBJ2-2	-	TRBV3-1	many	TGTGCCAGCAGCCAAGAGGGGACTACCGGGGAGCTGTTTTTT	CASSQEGTTGELFF
TRBJ2-7	TRBD2	TRBV10-3	many	TGTGCCACCACTCAGCGGGAGGAATACTACGAGCAGTACTTC	CATTQREEYYEQYF
TRBJ2-1	-	TRBV12-3/TRBV12-4	many	TGTGCCAGCAGTGCCCGGGGGGCGTCCTACAATGAGCAGTTCTTC	CASSARGASYNEQFF
TRBJ1-6	-	TRBV20-1	-	TGCAGTGCTAGCCCCTGGGACGAGAATTCACCCCTCCACTTT	CSASPWDENSPLHF
TRBJ1-5	TRBD1	TRBV28	-	TGTGCCAGCAGTTTAGGCAAGGGGACTTGGGACAGATGCAATCAGCCCCAGCATTTT	CASSLGKGTWDRCNQPQHF
TRBJ1-1	-	TRBV7-9	many	TGTGCCAGCAGCTTAGGGAGCATCCTGGGGGCGGGGGAAGCTTTCTTT	CASSLGSILGAGEAFF
TRBJ1-6	-	TRBV28	few	TGTGCCAGCAGTTTAACCGGTTCACCCCTCCACTTT	CASSLTGSPLHF
TRBJ2-1	TRBD1	TRBV9	few	TGTGCCAGCAGCGGAGCTACAGGGGGCATCTACAATGAGCAGTTCTTC	CASSGATGGIYNEQFF
TRBJ1-5	TRBD1	TRBV19	few	TGTGCCAGTAATATTCCGGGACAGGGAGATAGCAATCAGCCCCAGCATTTT	CASNIPGQGDSNQPQHF
TRBJ2-1	-	TRBV20-1	many	TGCAGTCCGATGGGTCCAACTCGAATCACCGGCGATGAGCAGTTCTTC	CSPMGPTRITGDEQFF